Listed here is a single T cell receptor beta chain. This record comes from a study of breast tumors, draining lymph nodes, adjacent tissues. Germline values: CDR1 MDHEN, CDR2 SYDVKM. The length of the CDR3 is 15 residues. With 1 base removed from V and 5 bases from J, the gap between germline ends came to 14 bases. In TCRdb, the multiplex PCR reads were re-called with MiXCR into one record per CDR3 protein. The sample includes fewer than 150,000 distinct CDR3 sequences, about 20% seen only once; the top ten take 2% to 2.5%. Axillary draining lymph nodes of breast cancer patients supplied the node samples.

The sequenced material came from axillary lymph node tissue. This receptor was taken from a female donor with breast cancer. Some clones in this sample may be carry-over from other donors' samples. The chain links TRBV28 to TRBJ1-2; D possibly corresponds to TRBD1 (5 bases). The CDR3 protein is CASSLSGDGVYGYTF. The CDR3 region has the DNA TGTGCCAGCAGTTTATCCGGGGACGGAGTTTATGGCTACACCTTC.